This T cell receptor (beta chain) was obtained from a study of Ad26.COV2.S vaccination and SARS-CoV-2 variants. General study findings and limits: From the TCR breadth and depth analyses, total T cell responses may have been underestimated.

Method: immunoSEQ multiplex PCR; TCRdb's copy keeps in-frame clones and lacks some. The sample carries some 350,000 clones, about 92% recorded once. Comment on this clone: Its antigen is not known.

Germline-derived CDR1 and CDR2 are SGHTA and FQGNSA. The J segment lost 3 bases and the V segment lost 5 bases, leaving 5 bases of the junction unmatched. The CDR3 totals 15 residues. The receptor's source is a human donor who had recovered from COVID-19. This chain joins TRBV7-2 and TRBJ2-1; 9 nucleotides line up with TRBD1. Here the sequenced sample was peripheral blood, taken after recovery from COVID-19. The CDR3 nucleotides read TGTGCCAGCAGCCCCCAGACAGGGGGCTACAATGAGCAGTTCTTC. Translation: CASSPQTGGYNEQFF.